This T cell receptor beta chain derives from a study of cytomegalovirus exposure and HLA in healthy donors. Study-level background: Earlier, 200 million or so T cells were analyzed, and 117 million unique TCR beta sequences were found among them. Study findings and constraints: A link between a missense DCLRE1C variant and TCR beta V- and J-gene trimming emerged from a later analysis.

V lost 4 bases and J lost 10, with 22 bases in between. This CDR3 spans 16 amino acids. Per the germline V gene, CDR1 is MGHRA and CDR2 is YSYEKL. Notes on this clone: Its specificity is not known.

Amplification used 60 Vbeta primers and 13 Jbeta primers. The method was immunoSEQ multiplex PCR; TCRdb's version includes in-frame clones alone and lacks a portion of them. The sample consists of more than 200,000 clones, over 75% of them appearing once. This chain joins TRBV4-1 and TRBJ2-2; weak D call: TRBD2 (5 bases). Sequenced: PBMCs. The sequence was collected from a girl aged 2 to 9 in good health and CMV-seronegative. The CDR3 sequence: CASSPFVGAGSPELFF. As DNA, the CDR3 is TGCGCCAGCAGCCCTTTTGTAGGTGCGGGCTCTCCGGAGCTGTTTTTT.